Below are 27 T cell receptor beta chains sequenced from a single sample in a study of blood T cell repertoires in COVID-19. Clones were read by immunoSEQ multiplex PCR, and TCRdb kept only the in-frame ones, dropping some. The sample has around 160,000 clones, approximately 93% seen once. Sequencing was done on a sample of peripheral blood. The receptors stem from an older woman with COVID-19, enrolled during active disease.

The chain has TRBV3-1 (or the pseudogene TRBV3-2) and TRBJ2-7, with D perhaps TRBD1 (5 bases). Germline CDR1 reads LGHDT; CDR2 reads YNNKEL (reference sequence). This CDR3 spans 15 amino acids. The V end was cut by 2 bases, the J end by 7 bases, with 18 bases between. This chain's CDR3 is CASSQSSGRQWEQYF. CDR3 bases: TGTGCCAGCAGCCAAAGCTCGGGTAGACAGTGGGAGCAGTACTTC.

The rearrangement joins TRBV2 to TRBJ1-5; 7 bases line up with TRBD1. CDR3 size: 13 residues. After removal of 5 bases from V and 5 bases from J, the junction contained 3 bases not matched to a gene. Germline V gene data show CDR1 as SNHLY and CDR2 as FYNNEI. CDR3: CASSPGGHQPQHF. DNA for the CDR3: TGTGCCAGCAGTCCAGGGGGGCATCAGCCCCAGCATTTT.

The chain joins TRBV5-4 to TRBJ1-2; D is uncertain. The germline V gene encodes CDR1 SGHNT and CDR2 YYREEE (reference sequence). The CDR3 is made up of 13 amino acids. V dropped 3 bases and J dropped 5 bases, with 11 bases sitting between them. CDR3 nucleotides: TGTGCCAGCAGCTGGGGTGCGGGTTATGGCTACACCTTC. It encodes CASSWGAGYGYTF.

The V and J genes are TRBV13 and TRBJ2-3; TRBD1 agrees at 9 bases. The CDR3 length is 14 residues. Germline V gene sequence: CDR1 PRHDT, CDR2 FYEKMQ (reference sequence). The junction had 2 bases not matched to a gene; V was cut back by 4 bases and J by 3 bases. The CDR3 DNA sequence: TGTGCCAGCAGCTGGGACAGGGCGACAGATACGCAGTATTTT. Its translation is CASSWDRATDTQYF.

V gene TRBV19 combines with J gene TRBJ1-2; D possibly corresponds to TRBD1 (6 bases). Trimming removed 4 bases at V and 8 bases at J, with 20 bases between. Germline V gene data show CDR1 as LNHDA and CDR2 as SQIVND (reference sequence). The CDR3 has 15 residues. CDR3 residues: CASSSYRVKVKGYTF. For the CDR3, the DNA is TGTGCCAGTAGTAGTTACAGGGTAAAGGTAAAAGGCTACACCTTC.

The rearrangement joins TRBV15 to TRBJ1-1; TRBD1 is a possible D gene (6 bases). The V end lost 3 bases, the J end lost 3 bases, and 17 bases lay between the germline ends. There are 16 residues in the CDR3. CDR1 and CDR2 (germline): LNHNV, YYDKDF (reference sequence). CDR3 residues: CATSSRPQGTDTEAFF. As DNA, the CDR3 is TGTGCCACCAGCAGTCGGCCACAGGGTACGGACACTGAAGCTTTCTTT.

The V and J genes are TRBV3-1 (or the pseudogene TRBV3-2) and TRBJ1-2; the D is unclear. The CDR3 runs to 12 residues. Per the germline V gene, CDR1 is LGHDT and CDR2 is YNNKEL (reference sequence). The germline V and J ends were trimmed by 2 bases and 8 bases, with 9 bases remaining between them. The CDR3: CASSQLLRGYTF. CDR3 coding DNA: TGTGCCAGCAGCCAACTTCTGCGGGGCTACACCTTC.

The rearrangement uses TRBV5-1 and TRBJ2-5; 8 nucleotides align to TRBD1. Germline lookup yields CDR1 SGHRS and CDR2 YFSETQ. V lost 0 bases and J lost 6; bases outside the gene matches: 7. CDR3 length: 15 amino acids. The chain's CDR3 is CASSLAQGALQTQYF. The CDR3 DNA reads as TGCGCCAGCAGCTTGGCTCAGGGGGCTTTACAGACCCAGTACTTC.

CDR3 nucleotides: TGTGCCAGCAGGACCGTAATTGGACCGACAGGGCATACCTACAATGAGCAGTTCTTC. Its protein product is CASRTVIGPTGHTYNEQFF. The chain uses TRBV27 and TRBJ2-1; TRBD1 matches at 7 bases. The V gene's germline CDR1 is MNHEY and CDR2 SMNVEV (reference sequence). The V segment lost 6 bases and the J segment 2 bases; nucleotides outside the gene matches: 19. There are 19 residues in the CDR3.

The chain uses TRBV7-2 and TRBJ2-1; the match to TRBD2 covers 7 bases. V trimming: 4 bases; J trimming: 5 bases; junction bases outside the gene matches: 14. The length of the CDR3 is 17 residues. Germline CDR1 and CDR2: SGHTA and FQGNSA. The DNA for the CDR3 is TGTGCCAGCAGCTACCGCTGGTCAGCGGGAAAGAACAATGAGCAGTTCTTC. Amino acid sequence: CASSYRWSAGKNNEQFF. The variable domain in full, with the rest retrieved from reference TRBV7-2 and TRBJ2-1, is GAGVSQSPSNKVTEKGKDVELRCDPISGHTALYWYRQSLGQGLEFLIYFQGNSAPDKSGLPSDRFSAERTGGSVSTLTIQRTQQEDSAVYLCASSYRWSAGKNNEQFFGPGTRLTVL.

This rearrangement joins TRBV7-2 to TRBJ1-5; tentatively, D is TRBD1 (6 bases). Germline V lookup: CDR1 SGHTA, CDR2 FQGNSA. Trimming cost V 5 bases and J 3 bases, with 17 bases left between them. CDR3 length: 16 residues. CDR3 in amino acids: CASSRGGRTHNQPQHF. The DNA for the CDR3 is TGTGCCAGCAGCCGGGGGGGCAGGACACACAATCAGCCCCAGCATTTT.

J is TRBJ1-4 and V is TRBV10-2; 12 bases line up with TRBD1. The CDR3 consists of 16 residues. The J segment lost 7 bases and the V segment lost 0 bases, leaving 3 bases of the junction unmatched. Per germline, CDR1 WSHSY and CDR2 SAAADI. CDR3 sequence (DNA): TGCGCCAGCAGTGAGTCCGGGACAGGGGGCGTTGAAAAACTGTTTTTT. Translation gives CASSESGTGGVEKLFF.

This chain links TRBV20-1 with TRBJ2-1, with 7 bases aligning to TRBD1. The ends lost 3 bases at V and 5 bases at J; junction bases unmatched: 7. Looked up from germline, CDR1 is DFQATT and CDR2 is SNEGSKA (reference sequence). The CDR3 extends over 14 amino acids. This chain's CDR3 is CSASPQGDNNEQFF. DNA of the CDR3: TGCAGTGCTAGTCCCCAGGGGGATAACAATGAGCAGTTCTTC.

CDR3 sequence: CASSGSRSSYNEQFF. CDR3 bases: TGTGCCAGCAGCGGATCTAGGAGCTCCTACAATGAGCAGTTCTTC. This chain connects TRBV9 to TRBJ2-1; D call uncertain. CDR3 size: 15 residues. V lost 3 bases and J 0 bases, leaving 10 bases between the germline ends. In germline, CDR1 is SGDLS, CDR2 YYNGEE. Full variable domain (rest looked up from reference TRBV9 and TRBJ2-1): DSGVTQTPKHLITATGQRVTLRCSPRSGDLSVYWYQQSLDQGLQFLIQYYNGEERAKGNILERFSAQQFPDLHSELNLSSLELGDSALYFCASSGSRSSYNEQFFGPGTRLTVL.

This chain uses TRBV12-5 with TRBJ2-5, with a tentative D call TRBD1 (5 bases). The CDR3 has 13 amino acids. Germline CDR1 and CDR2: LGHNT and FRNRAP. V lost 2 bases, J lost 1 base, and 5 bases lay in between. The CDR3, as DNA: TGTGCTAGTGGTTTGACAGGCCAAGAGACCCAGTACTTC. This gives the protein CASGLTGQETQYF. The full variable domain, in which reference TRBV12-5 and TRBJ2-5 provide the parts outside the CDR3, is DARVTQTPRHKVTEMGQEVTMRCQPILGHNTVFWYRQTMMQGLELLAYFRNRAPLDDSGMPKDRFSAEMPDATLATLKIQPSEPRDSAVYFCASGLTGQETQYFGPGTRLLVL.

J is TRBJ1-3 and V is TRBV10-3; D perhaps matches TRBD1 (5 bases). The germline gives CDR1 ENHRY, CDR2 SYGVKD. V lost 3 bases, J lost 3 bases, and 12 bases lay in between. This CDR3 is 15 amino acids long. CDR3 nucleotides: TGTGCCATCAGTGACCTCAGGGATAGTGGAAACACCATATATTTT. This encodes CAISDLRDSGNTIYF.

This clone was detected a few times. The chain has TRBV4-2 and TRBJ2-7, with TRBD1 matching over 9 bases. The CDR3 loop spans 13 amino acids. Germline trimming cut 5 bases from V and 5 bases from J; bases unmatched to any gene: 4. The V gene's germline CDR1 is LGHNA and CDR2 YNFKEQ. Written as DNA, the CDR3 is TGTGCCAGCAGCACGGACAGGGGAGACGAGCAGTACTTC. It specifies CASSTDRGDEQYF.

The V gene is TRBV19, the J gene TRBJ2-1; 7 nucleotides align to TRBD1. The CDR3 is 16 amino acids. Germline-derived CDR1 and CDR2 are LNHDA and SQIVND (reference sequence). With V trimmed by 5 bases and J by 12 bases, 19 bases remained unmatched. The CDR3 sequence: CASSQPGTAPAVRQFF. CDR3 bases: TGTGCCAGTAGTCAACCCGGGACAGCCCCCGCGGTTAGGCAGTTCTTC.

V gene TRBV18 combines with J gene TRBJ2-7, with 7 bases lining up with TRBD1. This CDR3 spans 17 amino acids. The V gene end was trimmed by 5 bases and the J gene end by 2 bases; junction bases not matched to a gene: 15. Germline V gene sequence: CDR1 KGHSH, CDR2 LQKENI. The chain's CDR3 is CASSSVGGGTATYEQYF. The CDR3 DNA sequence: TGTGCCAGCTCATCGGTTGGGGGTGGGACAGCGACCTACGAGCAGTACTTC.

The chain employs TRBV19 and TRBJ2-1; D gene unclear. Trimming pared 6 bases from V and 7 bases from J, leaving 7 bases between. The length of the CDR3 is 11 residues. Germline lookup yields CDR1 LNHDA and CDR2 SQIVND (reference sequence). CDR3 DNA: TGTGCCAGTAGCGTGTCGAATGAGCAGTTCTTC. Amino acids: CASSVSNEQFF.

This clone was counted once. The V and J genes are TRBV18 and TRBJ2-5; no firm D call. There are 12 residues in the CDR3. Trimming cost V 1 base and J 4 bases, with 4 bases left between them. The germline V gene encodes CDR1 KGHSH and CDR2 LQKENI. The CDR3 DNA is TGTGCCAGCTCACCACTCGGAGAGACCCAGTACTTC. Encoded protein: CASSPLGETQYF.

The CDR3: CASSQDLGLAGRGTGELFF. CDR3 nucleotide sequence: TGCGCCAGCAGCCAAGATCTCGGACTTGCGGGCAGAGGGACCGGGGAGCTGTTTTTT. The chain combines TRBV4-3 with TRBJ2-2, with TRBD2 as a possible D gene (5 bases). This CDR3 is built from 19 residues. With 0 bases removed from V and 5 bases from J, the gap between germline ends came to 22 bases. The germline gives CDR1 LGHNA, CDR2 YSLEER.

The chain uses TRBV7-3 and TRBJ2-2, with D maybe TRBD1 (6 bases). CDR3 length: 12 amino acids. The germline CDR1 and CDR2 sequences are SGHTA and FQGTGA. V dropped 5 bases and J dropped 6 bases, with 7 bases sitting between them. The CDR3 reads CASSPGAGELFF. The CDR3 DNA sequence: TGTGCCAGCAGCCCAGGGGCCGGGGAGCTGTTTTTT.

The rearrangement uses TRBV15 and TRBJ2-1, with TRBD1 matching over 8 bases. The trim removed 5 bases at V and 5 bases at J, leaving 5 bases unmatched. Germline V gene data show CDR1 as LNHNV and CDR2 as YYDKDF (reference sequence). The CDR3 is 14 residues long. Written as DNA, the CDR3 is TGTGCCACCAGCTGGGACAGGTGGAACAATGAGCAGTTCTTC. This codes for CATSWDRWNNEQFF.

The gene calls are TRBV5-1 and TRBJ1-4; 9 nucleotides line up with TRBD1. Trimming cost V 4 bases and J 0 bases; bases outside gene matches: 4. The CDR3 loop spans 16 amino acids. Germline CDR1 SGHRS, CDR2 YFSETQ. CDR3 residues: CASSPGTGTTNEKLFF. Written as DNA, the CDR3 is TGCGCCAGCAGCCCAGGGACAGGGACAACTAATGAAAAACTGTTTTTT.

The CDR3 DNA reads as TGTGCCACCAGCAGGGATGGGTGGGCGGCTTTCTTT. Translating gives CATSRDGWAAFF. The rearrangement links TRBV15 to TRBJ1-1; D is uncertain. This CDR3 is built from 12 residues. Germline lookup yields CDR1 LNHNV and CDR2 YYDKDF (reference sequence). V was trimmed by 3 bases and J by 11 bases, leaving 13 bases between them.

The V gene is TRBV16, the J gene TRBJ2-2, with TRBD1 matching over 10 bases. The CDR3 runs 15 residues. V lost 6 bases, J lost 1 base, and 2 bases stayed unmatched. Germline CDR1 reads KGHSY; CDR2 reads FQNENV. The CDR3 nucleotides are TGTGCCAGCAGTCGGGACAGGGGGAACACCGGGGAGCTGTTTTTT. Its translation: CASSRDRGNTGELFF.